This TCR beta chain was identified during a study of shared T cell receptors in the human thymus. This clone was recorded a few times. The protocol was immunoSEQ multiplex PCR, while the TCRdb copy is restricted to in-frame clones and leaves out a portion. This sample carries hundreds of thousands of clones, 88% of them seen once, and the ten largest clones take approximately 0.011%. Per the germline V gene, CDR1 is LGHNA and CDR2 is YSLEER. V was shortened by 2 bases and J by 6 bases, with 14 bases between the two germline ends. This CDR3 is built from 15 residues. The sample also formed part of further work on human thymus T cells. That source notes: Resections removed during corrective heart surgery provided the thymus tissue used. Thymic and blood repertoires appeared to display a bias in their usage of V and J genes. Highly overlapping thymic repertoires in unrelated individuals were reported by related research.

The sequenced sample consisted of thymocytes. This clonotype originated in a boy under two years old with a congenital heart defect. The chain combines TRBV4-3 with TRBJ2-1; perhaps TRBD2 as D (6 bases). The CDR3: CASSQRLEPFNEQFF. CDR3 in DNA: TGCGCCAGCAGCCAACGACTAGAGCCTTTCAATGAGCAGTTCTTC.